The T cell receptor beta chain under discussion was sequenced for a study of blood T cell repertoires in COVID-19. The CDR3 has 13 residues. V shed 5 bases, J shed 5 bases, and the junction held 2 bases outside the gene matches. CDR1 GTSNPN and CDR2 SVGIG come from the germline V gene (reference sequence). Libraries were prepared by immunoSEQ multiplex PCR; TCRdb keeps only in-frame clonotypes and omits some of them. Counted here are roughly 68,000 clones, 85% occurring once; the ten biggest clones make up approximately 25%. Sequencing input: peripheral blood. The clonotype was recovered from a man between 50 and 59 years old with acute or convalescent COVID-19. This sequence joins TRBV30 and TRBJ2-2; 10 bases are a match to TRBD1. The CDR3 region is CAWGTGDTGELFF. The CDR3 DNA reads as TGTGCCTGGGGGACAGGGGATACCGGGGAGCTGTTTTTT.